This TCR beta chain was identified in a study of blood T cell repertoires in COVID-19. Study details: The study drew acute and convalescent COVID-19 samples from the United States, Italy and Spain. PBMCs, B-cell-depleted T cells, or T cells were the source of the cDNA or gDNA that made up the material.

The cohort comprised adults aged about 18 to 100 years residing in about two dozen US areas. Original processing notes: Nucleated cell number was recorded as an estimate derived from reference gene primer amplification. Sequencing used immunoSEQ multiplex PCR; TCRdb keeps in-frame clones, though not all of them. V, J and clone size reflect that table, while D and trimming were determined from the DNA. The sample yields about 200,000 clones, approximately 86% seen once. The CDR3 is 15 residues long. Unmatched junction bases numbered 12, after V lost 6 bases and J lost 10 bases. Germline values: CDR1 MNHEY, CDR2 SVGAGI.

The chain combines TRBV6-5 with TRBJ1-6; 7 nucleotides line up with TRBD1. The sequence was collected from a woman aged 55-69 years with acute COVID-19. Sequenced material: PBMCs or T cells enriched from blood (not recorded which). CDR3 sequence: CASSLDRTLRSPLHF. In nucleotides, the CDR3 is TGTGCCAGCAGCCTGGACAGGACCCTTCGATCACCCCTCCACTTT.